One sample yielded the 22 T cell receptor beta chains listed below, sequenced in a study of siplizumab effects on memory and regulatory T cells. Clones were read by immunoSEQ multiplex PCR, and TCRdb kept only the in-frame ones, dropping some. The sample includes some 80,000 clones, about 95% of them seen just once. Sequencing input: CD8+ T cells sorted from blood. All receptors come from a human donor in good health.

V gene TRBV9 combines with J gene TRBJ2-3; 10 positions match TRBD2. The CDR3 loop spans 16 amino acids. The V segment lost 4 bases and the J segment 5 bases; nucleotides outside the gene matches: 10. Germline V lookup: CDR1 SGDLS, CDR2 YYNGEE. Here the CDR3 DNA reads TGTGCCAGCAGCCCCAGAGCGGGAGGGCTGAGAGATACGCAGTATTTT. Translated: CASSPRAGGLRDTQYF.

The V gene is TRBV9, the J gene TRBJ2-5; the D gene is possibly TRBD1 (6 bases). The germline gives CDR1 SGDLS, CDR2 YYNGEE. The V and J ends lost 0 bases and 3 bases respectively, with 6 bases between them. The CDR3 runs 13 residues. CDR3 DNA sequence: TGTGCCAGCAGCGTAGACAGGGAAGAGACCCAGTACTTC. Encoded protein: CASSVDREETQYF.

By share of the sample, this clone is medium-sized (0.01 to 0.1%). The rearrangement links TRBV6-1 to TRBJ2-7; TRBD1 aligns across 10 bases. This CDR3 region has 14 residues. Per germline, CDR1 MNHNS and CDR2 SASEGT. The trim removed 4 bases at V and 0 bases at J, leaving 0 bases unmatched. The CDR3: CASSGTGGSYEQYF. The CDR3 bases are TGTGCCAGCAGTGGGACAGGGGGCTCCTACGAGCAGTACTTC.

The chain's CDR3 is CASSLSGGDRFYEQYF. CDR3 in DNA: TGTGCCAGCAGTTTATCGGGTGGGGACAGGTTCTACGAGCAGTACTTC. J is TRBJ2-7 and V is TRBV27; the match to TRBD1 covers 8 bases. With 0 bases clipped from V and 3 bases from J, the junction kept 7 bases outside the gene matches. The CDR3 extends over 16 amino acids. Germline V gene lookup returns CDR1 MNHEY and CDR2 SMNVEV (reference sequence).

The chain links TRBV21-1 to TRBJ1-3. TRBV21-1 is a pseudogene. CDR3 length: 15 amino acids. The CDR3 region is CASNDLGEPRNTIYF. CDR3 nucleotide sequence: TGTGCCAGCAACGATTTGGGGGAACCCCGAAACACCATATATTTT.

This sequence joins TRBV13 and TRBJ2-7, with D unresolved. The germline CDR1 and CDR2 sequences are PRHDT and FYEKMQ (reference sequence). Between the trimmed V and J ends, which lost 4 bases and 2 bases, there was a span of 9 bases. The CDR3 consists of 13 residues. As DNA, the CDR3 is TGTGCCAGCAGCTCCGGAAAAACCTACGAGCAGTACTTC. Translating it yields CASSSGKTYEQYF. Based on the CDR3 plus reference TRBV13 and TRBJ2-7, the full variable domain is AAGVIQSPRHLIKEKRETATLKCYPIPRHDTVYWYQQGPGQDPQFLISFYEKMQSDKGSIPDRFSAQQFSDYHSELNMSSLELGDSALYFCASSSGKTYEQYFGPGTRLTVT.

The gene calls are TRBV7-8 and TRBJ2-7; D uncertain. This CDR3 is built from 14 residues. V lost 3 bases, J lost 7 bases, and 16 bases lay in between. Germline V gene lookup returns CDR1 SGHVS and CDR2 FQNEAQ. The CDR3 reads CASSLEMVGIEQYF. The CDR3 region has the DNA TGTGCCAGCAGCTTGGAGATGGTGGGCATAGAGCAGTACTTC. Supplemented by reference TRBV7-8 and TRBJ2-7, the full variable domain reads GAGVSQSPRYKVAKRGQDVALRCDPISGHVSLFWYQQALGQGPEFLTYFQNEAQLDKSGLPSDRFFAERPEGSVSTLKIQRTQQEDSAVYLCASSLEMVGIEQYFGPGTRLTVT.

The rearrangement joins TRBV10-1 to TRBJ2-7; 9 nucleotides line up with TRBD2. There are 14 residues in the CDR3. The V segment lost 6 bases and the J segment 0 bases; nucleotides outside the gene matches: 3. CDR1 and CDR2 (germline): WNHNN, SYGVQD (reference sequence). DNA for the CDR3: TGCGCCAGCAGCTCGGGACTAGCCTCCTACGAGCAGTACTTC. Amino acids: CASSSGLASYEQYF.

The chain carries TRBV7-3 and TRBJ1-1; a weak D match, TRBD1 (5 bases). V was trimmed by 5 bases and J by 6 bases, leaving 13 bases between them. This CDR3 has 13 amino acids. Per the germline V gene, CDR1 is SGHTA and CDR2 is FQGTGA. The DNA of the CDR3 is TGTGCCAGCAGCACGGGACCGCGCTCTGAAGCTTTCTTT. This translates into CASSTGPRSEAFF.

The rearrangement uses TRBV7-6 and TRBJ1-4; 12 bases line up with TRBD1. The CDR3 has 17 amino acids. Germline V gene lookup returns CDR1 SGHVS and CDR2 FNYEAQ. Trimming cost V 5 bases and J 8 bases; bases outside gene matches: 12. CDR3: CASSLRGDRGREEKLFF. DNA for the CDR3: TGTGCCAGCAGCCTCCGTGGGGACAGGGGGCGCGAGGAAAAACTGTTTTTT.

This chain uses TRBV15 with TRBJ2-1; TRBD1 matches 8 bases. The germline V gene encodes CDR1 LNHNV and CDR2 YYDKDF (reference sequence). Trimming cost V 1 base and J 6 bases; bases outside gene matches: 2. This CDR3 contains 14 residues. The CDR3 DNA reads as TGTGCCACCAGCAGAGCAGGGACAGGCAATGAGCAGTTCTTC. Protein: CATSRAGTGNEQFF.

The chain combines TRBV19 with TRBJ1-2; weak D call: TRBD1 (5 bases). The CDR3 loop spans 16 amino acids. CDR1 is LNHDA, CDR2 SQIVND, per germline (reference sequence). Trimming took off 5 bases at V and 6 bases at J, with 22 bases between the two ends. For the CDR3, the DNA is TGTGCCAGTAGTTCACACCCTCCGGTTACAGGTGATGGCTACACCTTC. Translation gives CASSSHPPVTGDGYTF.

V gene TRBV28 combines with J gene TRBJ2-7; D call uncertain. The length of the CDR3 is 13 residues. V was clipped by 2 bases and J by 0 bases, with 5 bases between them. Germline V gene data show CDR1 as MDHEN and CDR2 as SYDVKM. In DNA, the CDR3 is TGTGCCAGCAGTTTACGGACCTCCTACGAGCAGTACTTC. Translating it yields CASSLRTSYEQYF.

The V gene is TRBV7-3, the J gene TRBJ2-7; no firm D call. Germline lookup yields CDR1 SGHTA and CDR2 FQGTGA. Trimming took 3 bases from V and 0 from J, leaving 6 bases between them. This CDR3 spans 13 amino acids. The CDR3 is CASSFGVSYEQYF. The CDR3 nucleotides are TGTGCCAGCAGCTTCGGCGTCTCCTACGAGCAGTACTTC.

This chain links TRBV7-9 with TRBJ2-7; 7 nucleotides align to TRBD2. The V gene's germline CDR1 is SEHNR and CDR2 FQNEAQ (reference sequence). Trimming at V came to 1 base and at J to 5 bases, leaving 8 bases not matched to a gene. This CDR3 comprises 15 residues. CDR3 protein: CASSLVGGRADEQYF. As DNA, the CDR3 is TGTGCCAGCAGCTTAGTTGGCGGGAGAGCGGACGAGCAGTACTTC.

The V call is TRBV6-5, the J call TRBJ2-7; D gene uncertain. CDR1 is MNHEY and CDR2 is SVGAGI in the germline V gene. The V end lost 5 bases, the J end lost 1 base, and 9 bases lay between the germline ends. There are 13 residues in the CDR3. CDR3 nucleotide sequence: TGTGCCAGCAGTAACAGCCTTTCCTACGAGCAGTACTTC. This translates into CASSNSLSYEQYF.

The chain uses TRBV28 and TRBJ2-1; 7 bases agree with TRBD2. V dropped 2 bases and J dropped 0; count of bases not matched to a gene: 4. CDR3 length: 16 amino acids. Germline CDR1 and CDR2: MDHEN and SYDVKM. Written as DNA, the CDR3 is TGTGCCAGCAGTTTAACTAGCGCAAACTCCTACAATGAGCAGTTCTTC. This sequence encodes CASSLTSANSYNEQFF.

This chain uses TRBV19 with TRBJ1-1, with TRBD1 matching over 7 bases. From germline, CDR1 is LNHDA and CDR2 SQIVND (reference sequence). The CDR3 totals 14 residues. V was clipped by 5 bases and J by 1 base; unmatched bases: 4. As DNA, the CDR3 is TGTGCCAGTAGTCCCGGACAGGAGAACACTGAAGCTTTCTTT. Amino acids: CASSPGQENTEAFF.

This chain uses TRBV6-6 with TRBJ2-2; no firm D call. Germline V lookup: CDR1 MNHNY, CDR2 SVGAGI (reference sequence). V gave up 8 bases and J gave up 0 bases, with 7 bases separating them. This CDR3 is 13 amino acids long. The chain's CDR3 is CASWQTNTGELFF. CDR3 DNA: TGTGCCAGCTGGCAGACGAACACCGGGGAGCTGTTTTTT.

The chain is built from TRBV7-9 and TRBJ1-1; D gene unclear. Germline V gene data show CDR1 as SEHNR and CDR2 as FQNEAQ (reference sequence). The CDR3 totals 14 residues. V was shortened by 0 bases and J by 1 base, with 6 bases between the two germline ends. This CDR3 reads CASSLAYGNTEAFF. The CDR3 coding sequence is TGTGCCAGCAGCTTAGCGTACGGGAACACTGAAGCTTTCTTT.

This clone was seen more than once but under ten times. The rearrangement joins TRBV5-4 to TRBJ1-2, with D possibly TRBD1 on 5 matching bases. Germline V gene lookup returns CDR1 SGHNT and CDR2 YYREEE (reference sequence). The CDR3 length is 16 residues. Trimming took off 2 bases at V and 3 bases at J, with 17 bases between the two ends. The CDR3 is CASSFKSGQTYYGYTF. The CDR3 nucleotides read TGTGCCAGCAGCTTTAAATCGGGGCAGACTTACTATGGCTACACCTTC.

The chain has TRBV29-1 and TRBJ2-6; no firm D call. The CDR3 consists of 13 residues. Germline V gene lookup returns CDR1 SQVTM and CDR2 ANQGSEA. Trimming removed 6 bases at V and 1 base at J, with 7 bases between. Here the CDR3 reads CSVILSGANVLTF. The CDR3 coding sequence is TGCAGCGTCATCCTTTCTGGGGCCAACGTCCTGACTTTC.